These T cell receptor beta chains were read from a single sample in a study of blood T cell repertoires in COVID-19. Using immunoSEQ multiplex PCR, the repertoire was profiled, and TCRdb retains in-frame clones only, with some absent. The data contain around 150,000 clones, more than 65% of them singletons. The specimen was peripheral blood. These receptors were taken from a man aged 60 to 75 with acute or convalescent COVID-19. The conserved cysteine and the conserved F or W are not part of the CDR3 here. Each record gives: J gene, V gene, CDR3 protein.

TRBJ2-1 | TRBV12-2 | ASRLAPGLPFHNEQF
TRBJ2-7 | TRBV9 | ASSVPIAAQEPGICSYEQY
TRBJ1-5 | TRBV2 | ASTLGGISNQPQH
TRBJ2-5 | TRBV3-1/TRBV3-2 | ASSQELGAETQY
TRBJ2-5 | TRBV3-1/TRBV3-2 | ASSQDGTGYETQY
TRBJ2-5 | TRBV7-2 | ASSSASGKETQY
TRBJ2-1 | TRBV5-4 | ASSPRGGAGNEQF
TRBJ1-3 | TRBV6-5 | ASGQSGNTIY
TRBJ2-7 | TRBV10-3 | AISPGGSHEQY
TRBJ1-1 | TRBV19 | ASSIREGSEAF
TRBJ2-7 | TRBV3-1/TRBV3-2 | ASSQDRTGGSYEQY
TRBJ2-5 | TRBV6-6 | ASSYGQGKSETQY
TRBJ2-7 | TRBV6-5 | ASTPGGHHYEQY
TRBJ2-7 | TRBV12-5 | ASGSIGAEQY
TRBJ2-7 | TRBV3-1/TRBV3-2 | ASSQMSGRAYEQY
TRBJ2-1 | TRBV10-1 | ASSGGYNEQF
TRBJ2-3 | TRBV7-9 | ASSSDSGSTDTQY
TRBJ2-3 | TRBV11-3 | ASSLDSSGRETDTQY
TRBJ2-7 | TRBV28 | ASSILTGFYEQY
TRBJ1-2 | TRBV25-1 | ASSPGGIHGYT
TRBJ1-3 | TRBV3-1/TRBV3-2 | ASSPEGNTIY
TRBJ2-1 | TRBV6-5 | ASSGTSGIGEQF
TRBJ2-2 | TRBV19 | ATGGQVRTGELF
TRBJ2-5 | TRBV24-1 | ATSDYRGLWVGTQY
TRBJ2-1 | TRBV20-1 | SASLSAGLNYNEQF
TRBJ2-1 | TRBV11-3 | ASSYSSSGSEQF
TRBJ2-5 | TRBV6-2/TRBV6-3 | ASSSLAGGRETQY
TRBJ2-4 | TRBV4-1 | ASSQPGEYGIQY
TRBJ2-7 | TRBV18 | ASSPVSLQTGGYEQY
TRBJ1-2 | TRBV6-5 | ASSQGLPGGYT
TRBJ2-7 | TRBV19 | ASSIDPSFHEQY
TRBJ1-2 | TRBV4-1 | ASSQEETGNGYT
TRBJ2-3 | TRBV4-1 | ASLPTVGADTQY
TRBJ2-1 | TRBV6-5 | AASPGQGLSNEQF
TRBJ2-5 | TRBV4-1 | ASSQGTTLVGGGRETQY
TRBJ1-5 | TRBV19 | ASNTLTVGSNQPQH
TRBJ2-3 | TRBV5-1 | ASSLGGGTSTDTQY
TRBJ2-3 | TRBV27 | ASSLQRLLDTQY
TRBJ2-7 | TRBV7-9 | ASSPGTSLRSSYEQY
TRBJ2-4 | TRBV20-1 | SASSVAKNIQY
TRBJ2-3 | TRBV3-1/TRBV3-2 | ASSQVGGTSTDTQY